The clone carrying this T cell receptor beta chain was seen a single time. CDR1 is SGDLS and CDR2 is YYNGEE in the germline V gene. Trimming stripped 5 bases from V and 6 bases from J, with 15 bases between. This CDR3 region has 14 residues. Repertoires were generated with immunoSEQ multiplex PCR, while TCRdb's copy carries only in-frame clones and drops some. This table holds about 100,000 clones, more than 70% found once. The sample comes from a study of identifying expanded T cells in peripheral blood. This clonotype was sampled from a person between 18 and 69 years old in good health. The sample consisted of blood. V is TRBV9 and J is TRBJ1-5; D gene ambiguous. The DNA of the CDR3 is TGTGCCAGCAGTTCCCAGGCGGCTGGTCAGCCCCAGCATTTT. As protein: CASSSQAAGQPQHF. Drawing the rest from reference TRBV9 and TRBJ1-5, the complete variable domain is DSGVTQTPKHLITATGQRVTLRCSPRSGDLSVYWYQQSLDQGLQFLIQYYNGEERAKGNILERFSAQQFPDLHSELNLSSLELGDSALYFCASSSQAAGQPQHFGDGTRLSIL.